This T cell receptor beta chain was recovered during a study of blood T cell repertoires in COVID-19. Measured with immunoSEQ multiplex PCR; TCRdb has only the in-frame clones, and not every one. The top ten clones hold 4% to 5% of a sample with about 290,000 clones, around 81% of them seen once. What was sequenced was peripheral blood. This sequence was found in a woman between 50 and 59 years old with active or convalescent COVID-19.

The CDR3 spells CASSEGTGYNEQFF. The CDR3 bases are TGTGCCAGCAGTGAAGGCACAGGGTACAATGAGCAGTTCTTC. The chain couples TRBV2 to TRBJ2-1; D is possibly TRBD1 (6 bases). The CDR3 is made up of 14 amino acids. Germline CDR1 and CDR2: SNHLY and FYNNEI. The V gene lost 1 base and the J gene lost 4 bases, with 8 bases spanning the gap.